This T cell receptor beta chain is from a study of early T cells in non-severe SARS-CoV-2 infection. Background on the study: Unsorted whole-blood RNA was sequenced in bulk, leaving chains unpaired.

Individual cDNA molecules received unique molecular identifiers. One entry per CDR3 protein, called by TCRdb with MiXCR from the 5' RACE reads. Of roughly 60,000 distinct CDR3 sequences listed, under 10% are singletons. Trimming took off 10 bases at V and 1 base at J, with 14 bases between the two ends. CDR3 length equals 14 residues. Germline V gene sequence: CDR1 LNHDA, CDR2 SQIVND (reference sequence). This clonotype was seen more than once but under ten times. The material sequenced was whole blood. The TCR sequence derives from an adult who was a healthcare worker with PCR-confirmed SARS-CoV-2 infection or an uninfected control (not recorded which). The rearrangement links TRBV19 to TRBJ2-1, with D perhaps matching TRBD2 (6 bases). CDR3 nucleotides: TGTGCCACCAGACCTGGGGGGTCCTACAATGAGCAGTTCTTC. As protein: CATRPGGSYNEQFF.